This TCR beta chain was found in a study of beta chain features in type 1 diabetes. With regard to this clone: Antigen: not known.

CDR1 LGHNA and CDR2 YSLEER come from the germline V gene. V was shortened by 3 bases and J by 2 bases, with 7 bases between the two germline ends. This CDR3 is built from 13 residues. What was sequenced were expressed TCRB transcripts, since all of the isolated RNA had been reverse transcribed. An average of approximately 4 million reads was obtained for naive, central memory and regulatory T cell samples. The repertoire was sequenced with immunoSEQ multiplex PCR; TCRdb's copy has only in-frame clones and lacks some. Altogether some 240,000 clones are present, 16% being singletons, with the ten largest covering 0.08% to 0.095%. Study-wide results and caveats: Type 1 diabetes patients had moderately but significantly shorter TCRB CDR3s in all four CD4+ subsets. Researchers reported that naive, central memory and Treg TCRB repertoires appeared more similar in patients than in healthy donors. More deletions and fewer insertions at VDJ junctions were seen in type 1 diabetes patients.

Specimen: naive CD4+ T cells from blood. This sequence originates from a man younger than 45 with type 1 diabetes. The chain combines TRBV4-3 with TRBJ1-2, with D hard to call. In nucleotides, the CDR3 is TGCGCCAGCAGCCACCGGGAGAACTATGGCTACACCTTC. Its translation: CASSHRENYGYTF.